Measured by frequency, the clone carrying this T cell receptor beta chain is medium-sized. Its antigen is undetermined. The entry originates in a study of T cell clusters in autoimmune cytopenias. Germline CDR1 and CDR2: MNHNS and SASEGT. This CDR3 spans 12 amino acids. TRB rearrangements were amplified by touch-down multiplex PCR with mixed TRB-A/B primers. TCRdb reprocessed the multiplex PCR reads and reports one entry per CDR3 protein, with no DNA. Here the sample table reports around 3,100 distinct CDR3 sequences. Findings of the study overall: Functional roles of the in silico T cell clusters still await experimental validation. Exclusive TRB clusters were about 3-fold more numerous in healthy donors than in active autoimmune hepatitis. The cluster-lack signature was not seen for secondary cytopenia versus chronic lymphocytic leukemia. TRB repertoire shifts in secondary cytopenia and chronic lymphocytic leukemia mostly reflected lymphoma, not autoimmunity.

TRB was amplified from about 270 ng of peripheral blood genomic DNA per sample. The chain carries TRBV6-1 and TRBJ2-7. The source material was peripheral blood. The clonotype originates from a human donor with an autoimmune cytopenia or autoimmune hepatitis (not recorded which). CDR3 loop: CASSESSYEQYF.